Shown below are 6 T cell receptor beta chains from a single sample sequenced in a study of blood T cell repertoires in COVID-19. TCRdb's copy holds only in-frame clones and misses some; the assay was immunoSEQ multiplex PCR. The sample yields about 320,000 clones, 65% to 85% seen once. Sample: peripheral blood. The source is a woman aged 45-65 years with acute or convalescent COVID-19.

The CDR3 coding sequence is TGTGCCACCAGTGATACGGGGTCGGGTGGCTACACCTTC. Residues: CATSDTGSGGYTF. The chain has TRBV24-1 and TRBJ1-2; D unresolved. Germline V gives CDR1 KGHDR, CDR2 SFDVKD. The CDR3 loop spans 13 amino acids. V lost 3 bases to trimming and J lost 7 bases, with 11 bases between them.

This chain links TRBV4-3 with TRBJ2-3, with unresolved D. V was shortened by 3 bases and J by 0 bases, with 10 bases between the two germline ends. Germline loops: CDR1 LGHNA, CDR2 YSLEER. The CDR3 length is 15 residues. The CDR3 DNA is TGCGCCAGCAGCCAGAGGTACTTTAGCACAGATACGCAGTATTTT. Translation gives CASSQRYFSTDTQYF.

The V gene is TRBV5-1, the J gene TRBJ1-1; the D gene is possibly TRBD1 (6 bases). Germline V gene sequence: CDR1 SGHRS, CDR2 YFSETQ. The V end was cut by 0 bases, the J end by 5 bases, with 11 bases between. The CDR3 length is 14 residues. CDR3 region: CASSLDFRGTEAFF. In DNA, the CDR3 is TGCGCCAGCAGCTTGGACTTTAGGGGGACTGAAGCTTTCTTT. The complete variable domain, with remaining parts taken from reference TRBV5-1 and TRBJ1-1, reads KAGVTQTPRYLIKTRGQQVTLSCSPISGHRSVSWYQQTPGQGLQFLFEYFSETQRNKGNFPGRFSGRQFSNSRSEMNVSTLELGDSALYLCASSLDFRGTEAFFGQGTRLTVV.

This clone was found a few times. V gene TRBV19 combines with J gene TRBJ2-1; 11 positions agree with TRBD2. In germline, CDR1 is LNHDA, CDR2 SQIVND (reference sequence). The J segment lost 9 bases and the V segment lost 5 bases, leaving 6 bases of the junction unmatched. This CDR3 has 14 amino acids. The CDR3 coding sequence is TGTGCCAGTAGTGTTAGCGGGGGGGATTTTGAGCAGTTCTTC. Its protein product is CASSVSGGDFEQFF.

The J gene is TRBJ2-3, the V gene TRBV5-1, with D tentatively TRBD2 (5 bases). This CDR3 comprises 14 residues. V was clipped by 4 bases and J by 5 bases, with 14 bases between them. Germline assignment: CDR1 SGHRS and CDR2 YFSETQ. In nucleotides, the CDR3 is TGCGCCAGCAGCCAAATCCCGGGGAAAGATACGCAGTATTTT. Translation gives CASSQIPGKDTQYF.

Points on this clone: The sample has other DNA sequences that encode this CDR3 too. J is TRBJ2-5 and V is TRBV9, with no clear D. There are 13 residues in the CDR3. Looked up from germline, CDR1 is SGDLS and CDR2 is YYNGEE. V lost 0 bases and J 2 bases, leaving 5 bases between the germline ends. The CDR3 DNA follows: TGTGCCAGCAGCGTAGACAGTCAAGAGACCCAGTACTTC. Protein sequence: CASSVDSQETQYF.